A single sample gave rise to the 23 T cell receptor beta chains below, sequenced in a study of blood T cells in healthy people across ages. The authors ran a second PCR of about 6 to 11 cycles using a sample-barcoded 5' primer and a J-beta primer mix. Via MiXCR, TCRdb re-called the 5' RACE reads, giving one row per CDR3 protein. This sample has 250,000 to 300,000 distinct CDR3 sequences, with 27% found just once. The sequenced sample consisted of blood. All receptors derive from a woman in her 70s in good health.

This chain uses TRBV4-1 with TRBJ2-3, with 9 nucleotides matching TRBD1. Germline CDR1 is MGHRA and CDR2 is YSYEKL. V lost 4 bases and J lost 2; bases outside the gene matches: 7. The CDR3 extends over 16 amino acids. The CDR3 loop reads CASSRQGQGPTDTQYF. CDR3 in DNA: TGCGCCAGCAGCCGTCAGGGACAGGGACCCACAGATACGCAGTATTTT.

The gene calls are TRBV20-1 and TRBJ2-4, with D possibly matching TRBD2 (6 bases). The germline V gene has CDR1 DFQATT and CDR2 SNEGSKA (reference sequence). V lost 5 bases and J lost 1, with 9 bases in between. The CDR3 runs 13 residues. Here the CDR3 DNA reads TGCAGTGCTCATGGGGGGGCCAAAAACATTCAGTACTTC. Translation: CSAHGGAKNIQYF.

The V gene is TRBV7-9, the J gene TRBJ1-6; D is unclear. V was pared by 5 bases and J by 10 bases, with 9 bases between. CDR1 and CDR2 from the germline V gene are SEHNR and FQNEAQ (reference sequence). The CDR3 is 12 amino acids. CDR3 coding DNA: TGTGCCAGCAGCCACCCGAAATCACCCCTCCACTTT. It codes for CASSHPKSPLHF.

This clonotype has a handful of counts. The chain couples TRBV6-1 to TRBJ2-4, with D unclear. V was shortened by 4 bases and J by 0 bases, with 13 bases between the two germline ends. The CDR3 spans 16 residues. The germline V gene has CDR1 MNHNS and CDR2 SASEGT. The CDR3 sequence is CASSARPTGAKNIQYF. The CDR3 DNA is TGTGCCAGCAGTGCCCGACCGACGGGAGCCAAAAACATTCAGTACTTC.

The DNA for the CDR3 is TGTGCCCCCGGGGTAAGACGCCCCTTGATTCCCGATCAGCCCCAGCATTTT. Translating it yields CAPGVRRPLIPDQPQHF. This chain connects TRBV6-4 to TRBJ1-5; D is undetermined. There are 17 residues in the CDR3. Germline V gene sequence: CDR1 MRHNA, CDR2 SNTAGT. Trimming took off 11 bases at V and 5 bases at J, with 28 bases between the two ends.

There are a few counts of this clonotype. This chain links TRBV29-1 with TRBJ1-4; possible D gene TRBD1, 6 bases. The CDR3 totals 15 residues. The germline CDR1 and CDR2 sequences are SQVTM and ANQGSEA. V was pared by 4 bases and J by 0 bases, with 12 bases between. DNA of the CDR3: TGCAGCGTTGGAAGGACAGTCGCAACTAATGAAAAACTGTTTTTT. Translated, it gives CSVGRTVATNEKLFF. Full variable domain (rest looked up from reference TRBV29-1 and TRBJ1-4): SAVISQKPSRDICQRGTSLTIQCQVDSQVTMMFWYRQQPGQSLTLIATANQGSEATYESGFVIDKFPISRPNLTFSTLTVSNMSPEDSSIYLCSVGRTVATNEKLFFGSGTQLSVL.

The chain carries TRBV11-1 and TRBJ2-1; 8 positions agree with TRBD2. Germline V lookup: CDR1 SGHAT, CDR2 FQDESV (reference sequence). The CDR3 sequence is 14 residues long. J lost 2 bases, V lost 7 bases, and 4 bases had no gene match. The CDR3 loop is CASKDSGTYNEQFF. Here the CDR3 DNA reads TGTGCCAGCAAAGATAGCGGGACCTACAATGAGCAGTTCTTC.

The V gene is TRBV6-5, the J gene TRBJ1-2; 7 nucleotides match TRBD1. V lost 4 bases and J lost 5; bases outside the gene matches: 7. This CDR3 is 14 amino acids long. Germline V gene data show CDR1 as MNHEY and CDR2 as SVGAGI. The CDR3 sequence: CASSSDTGVYGYTF. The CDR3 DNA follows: TGTGCCAGCAGTTCCGATACAGGGGTTTATGGCTACACCTTC.

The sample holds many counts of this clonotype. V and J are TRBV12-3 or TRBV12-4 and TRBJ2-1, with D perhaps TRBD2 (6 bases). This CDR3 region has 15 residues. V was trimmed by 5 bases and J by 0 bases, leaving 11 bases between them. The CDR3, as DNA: TGTGCCAGCAGTCCAAGCGGGTCCTCCTACAATGAGCAGTTCTTC. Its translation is CASSPSGSSYNEQFF.

The CDR3 loop is CASSIRQGWDYEQYF. CDR3 sequence (DNA): TGTGCCAGCAGCATACGACAGGGATGGGACTACGAGCAGTACTTC. V and J are TRBV7-2 and TRBJ2-7, with TRBD1 matching 7 bases. After removal of 5 bases from V and 3 bases from J, the junction contained 10 bases not matched to a gene. Per the germline V gene, CDR1 is SGHTA and CDR2 is FQGNSA. CDR3 length: 15 amino acids.

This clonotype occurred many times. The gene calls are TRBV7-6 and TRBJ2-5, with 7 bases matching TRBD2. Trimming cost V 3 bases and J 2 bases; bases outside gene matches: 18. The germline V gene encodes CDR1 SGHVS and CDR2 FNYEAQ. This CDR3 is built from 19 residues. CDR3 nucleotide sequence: TGTGCCAGCAGCTTTGGGCCCCCGAGCGGGAAAGGGGCACAAGAGACCCAGTACTTC. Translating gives CASSFGPPSGKGAQETQYF. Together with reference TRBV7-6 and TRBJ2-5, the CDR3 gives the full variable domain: GAGVSQSPRYKVTKRGQDVALRCDPISGHVSLYWYRQALGQGPEFLTYFNYEAQQDKSGLPNDRFSAERPEGSISTLTIQRTEQRDSAMYRCASSFGPPSGKGAQETQYFGPGTRLLVL.

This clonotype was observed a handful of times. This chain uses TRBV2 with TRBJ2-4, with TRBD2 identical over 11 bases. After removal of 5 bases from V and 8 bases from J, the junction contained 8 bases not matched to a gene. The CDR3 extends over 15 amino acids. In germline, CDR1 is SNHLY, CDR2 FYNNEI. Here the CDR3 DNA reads TGTGCCAGCAGTTTGGGACTAGCGGAAACAGACATTCAGTACTTC. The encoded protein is CASSLGLAETDIQYF.

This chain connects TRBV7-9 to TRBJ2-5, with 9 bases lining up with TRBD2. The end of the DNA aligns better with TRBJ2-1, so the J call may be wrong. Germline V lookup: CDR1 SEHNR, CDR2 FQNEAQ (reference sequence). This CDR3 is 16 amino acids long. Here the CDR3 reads CASPQPLSGSNDEQFF. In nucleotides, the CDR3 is TGTGCCAGCCCTCAACCCCTTAGCGGGAGTAACGATGAGCAGTTCTTC.

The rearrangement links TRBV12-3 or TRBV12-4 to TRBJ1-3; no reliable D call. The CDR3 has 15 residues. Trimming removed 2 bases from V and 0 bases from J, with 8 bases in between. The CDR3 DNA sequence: TGTGCCAGCAGTTTAACAGAACTCTCTGGAAACACCATATATTTT. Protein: CASSLTELSGNTIYF.

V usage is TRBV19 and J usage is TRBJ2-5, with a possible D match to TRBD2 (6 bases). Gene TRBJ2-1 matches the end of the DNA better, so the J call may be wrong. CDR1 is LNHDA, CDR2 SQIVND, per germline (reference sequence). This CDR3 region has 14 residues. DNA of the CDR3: TGTGCCAGTAGTATAGATCTGTGGGCGGGACGGCAGTTCTTC. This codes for CASSIDLWAGRQFF.

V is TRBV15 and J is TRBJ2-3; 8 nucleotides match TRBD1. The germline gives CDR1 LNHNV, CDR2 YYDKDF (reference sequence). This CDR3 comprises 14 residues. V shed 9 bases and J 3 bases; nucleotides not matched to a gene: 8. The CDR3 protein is CATTDRESTDTQYF. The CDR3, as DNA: TGTGCCACGACGGACAGGGAGTCAACAGATACGCAGTATTTT.

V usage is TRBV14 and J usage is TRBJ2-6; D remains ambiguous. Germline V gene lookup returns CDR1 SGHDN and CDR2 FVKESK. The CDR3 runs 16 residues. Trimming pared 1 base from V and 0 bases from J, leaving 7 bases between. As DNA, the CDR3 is TGTGCCAGCAGCCAAGGTCCGGTCTCTGGGGCCAACGTCCTGACTTTC. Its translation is CASSQGPVSGANVLTF.

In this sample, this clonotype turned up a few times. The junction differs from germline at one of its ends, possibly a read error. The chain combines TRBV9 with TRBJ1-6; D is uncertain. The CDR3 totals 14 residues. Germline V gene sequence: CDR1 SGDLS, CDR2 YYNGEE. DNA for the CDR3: TGTGCCAACAGCGTACAGCCGGATAATTCACCCCTCCACTTT. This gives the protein CANSVQPDNSPLHF.

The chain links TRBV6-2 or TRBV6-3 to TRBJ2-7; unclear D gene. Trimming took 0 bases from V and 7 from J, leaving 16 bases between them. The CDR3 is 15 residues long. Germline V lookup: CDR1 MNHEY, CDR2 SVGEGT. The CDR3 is CASSYSGTDSWEQYF. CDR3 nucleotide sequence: TGTGCCAGCAGTTACTCAGGAACGGATTCCTGGGAGCAGTACTTC.

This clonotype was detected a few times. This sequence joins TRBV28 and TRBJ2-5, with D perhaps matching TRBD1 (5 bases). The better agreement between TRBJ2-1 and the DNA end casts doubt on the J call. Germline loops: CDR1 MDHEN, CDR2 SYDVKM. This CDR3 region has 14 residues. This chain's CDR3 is CASSLRRGYNEQFF. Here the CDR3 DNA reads TGTGCCAGCAGTTTAAGAAGGGGCTACAATGAGCAGTTCTTC.

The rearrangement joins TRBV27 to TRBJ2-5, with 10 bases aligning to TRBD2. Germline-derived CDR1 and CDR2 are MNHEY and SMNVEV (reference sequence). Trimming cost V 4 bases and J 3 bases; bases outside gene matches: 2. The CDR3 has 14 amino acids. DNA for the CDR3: TGTGCCAGCAGTTCGCTAGCGGGGGAAGAGACCCAGTACTTC. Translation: CASSSLAGEETQYF.

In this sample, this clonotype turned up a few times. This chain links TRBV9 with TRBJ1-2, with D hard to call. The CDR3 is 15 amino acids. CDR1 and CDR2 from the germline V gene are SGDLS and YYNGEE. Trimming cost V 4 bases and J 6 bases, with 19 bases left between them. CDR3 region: CASSFIDGVRDGYTF. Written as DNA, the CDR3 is TGTGCCAGCAGCTTCATAGACGGTGTCAGAGATGGCTACACCTTC.

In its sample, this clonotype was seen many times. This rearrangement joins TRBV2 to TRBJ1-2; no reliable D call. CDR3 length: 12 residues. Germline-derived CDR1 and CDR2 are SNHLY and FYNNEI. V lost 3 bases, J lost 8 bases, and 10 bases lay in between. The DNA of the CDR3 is TGTGCCAGCAGTGATCTGGCTAACGGCTACACCTTC. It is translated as CASSDLANGYTF.